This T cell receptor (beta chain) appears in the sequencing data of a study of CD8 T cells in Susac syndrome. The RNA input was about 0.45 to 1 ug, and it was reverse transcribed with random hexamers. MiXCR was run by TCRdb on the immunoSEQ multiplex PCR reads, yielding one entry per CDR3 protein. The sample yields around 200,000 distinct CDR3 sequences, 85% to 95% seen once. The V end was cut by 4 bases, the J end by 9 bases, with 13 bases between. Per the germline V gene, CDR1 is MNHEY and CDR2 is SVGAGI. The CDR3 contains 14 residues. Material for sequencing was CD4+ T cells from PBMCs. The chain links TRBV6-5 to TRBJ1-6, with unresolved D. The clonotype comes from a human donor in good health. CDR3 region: CASSSETRGSPLHF. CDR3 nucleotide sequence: TGTGCCAGCAGTTCAGAGACCAGAGGTTCACCCCTCCACTTT.